This is a list of T cell receptor beta chains from one sample in a study of molecular identifiers for immune sequencing clone quantification. TCRdb re-analysed the PCR reads in MiXCR, keeping a single row per CDR3 protein. The sample has approximately 500,000 distinct CDR3 sequences; roughly a fifth are singletons. The sequenced sample was naive CD8+ T cells from blood, with Jurkat cell RNA spiked in. These receptor sequences come from a human donor in good health. Some libraries in this study had Jurkat cell RNA spiked in. Both conserved end residues are part of each CDR3. The order of the fields is V gene, D gene, J gene, clone size, CDR3 protein, CDR3 DNA. A D gene is named only where the DNA matches it firmly. Clone size is stated in some rows and not others, as once, few, many or a class when expanded.

TRBV7-9	.	TRBJ2-7	few	CASSRDPASTYEQYF	TGTGCCAGCAGCCGAGATCCAGCCAGTACCTACGAGCAGTACTTC
TRBV6-4	.	TRBJ1-1	many	CASSSDGNEAFF	TGTGCCAGCAGTTCCGATGGGAATGAAGCTTTCTTT
TRBV9	.	TRBJ2-7	few	CASSVSSLGNEQYF	TGTGCCAGCAGCGTAAGCAGCCTAGGTAACGAGCAGTACTTC
TRBV20-1	.	TRBJ1-5	many	CSAEGGQTNQPQHF	TGCAGTGCTGAAGGGGGGCAAACGAATCAGCCCCAGCATTTT
TRBV12-3/TRBV12-4	.	TRBJ1-5	few	CASSLEPPSNQPQHF	TGTGCCAGCAGTTTAGAACCGCCGAGCAATCAGCCCCAGCATTTT
TRBV27	.	TRBJ2-7	few	CASRAGYSYEQYF	TGTGCCAGCAGAGCAGGTTACTCCTACGAGCAGTACTTC
TRBV7-2	.	TRBJ2-3	few	CASSFQGLGGDTQYF	TGTGCCAGCAGCTTTCAGGGGCTAGGTGGAGATACGCAGTATTTT
TRBV10-1	.	TRBJ2-4	many	CASSDDPVAKNIQYF	TGCGCCAGCAGTGATGACCCCGTAGCCAAAAACATTCAGTACTTC
TRBV19	.	TRBJ2-1	few	CASKSGRNEQFF	TGTGCCAGTAAGAGTGGTCGGAATGAGCAGTTCTTC
TRBV7-2	TRBD2	TRBJ2-7	many	CASSYTSGGEYEQYF	TGTGCCAGCAGCTACACTAGCGGGGGGGAGTACGAGCAGTACTTC
TRBV2	.	TRBJ1-1	few	CASSVRAFF	TGTGCCAGCAGTGTGCGAGCTTTCTTT
TRBV2	.	TRBJ1-2	many	CASSGGENYGYTF	TGTGCCAGCAGTGGAGGGGAAAACTATGGCTACACCTTC
TRBV20-1	TRBD1	TRBJ2-7	.	CSATRDRPYEQYF	TGCAGTGCGACCCGGGACAGGCCTTACGAGCAGTACTTC
TRBV19	.	TRBJ1-5	.	CASSIDLRQPQHF	TGTGCCAGTAGTATAGACTTGCGTCAGCCCCAGCATTTT
TRBV7-3	.	TRBJ2-3	few	CASSQTERSLVDTQYF	TGTGCCAGCAGCCAAACGGAGCGATCTCTGGTCGATACGCAGTATTTT
TRBV7-9	.	TRBJ2-3	many	CASSEFPGLLEDTQYF	TGTGCCAGCAGCGAGTTCCCGGGACTTCTCGAAGATACGCAGTATTTT
TRBV6-2/TRBV6-3	.	TRBJ2-5	many	CASSYSNQATQETQYF	TGTGCCAGCAGTTACTCGAACCAGGCAACCCAAGAGACCCAGTACTTC
TRBV25-1	.	TRBJ2-7	few	CASSVGGTTYEQYF	TGTGCCAGCAGTGTCGGAGGTACAACCTACGAGCAGTACTTC
TRBV7-2	TRBD2	TRBJ2-1	many	CASSLGASGYNEQFF	TGTGCCAGCAGCTTAGGGGCTAGCGGTTACAATGAGCAGTTCTTC
TRBV6-1	.	TRBJ2-7	.	CASSLQGPSYAQYF	TGTGCCAGCAGTTTACAGGGTCCATCCTACGCGCAGTACTTC
TRBV5-3	.	TRBJ2-1	.	CASSPSTEGGNEQFF	TGTGCCAGCAGCCCCAGCACGGAGGGGGGCAATGAGCAGTTCTTC
TRBV20-1	.	TRBJ2-7	few	CSARDLWVHEQYF	TGCAGTGCTAGAGATCTCTGGGTCCACGAGCAGTACTTC
TRBV7-9	TRBD1	TRBJ1-4	few	CASSIGGQGATNEKLFF	TGTGCCAGCAGCATAGGAGGACAGGGAGCAACTAATGAAAAACTGTTTTTT
TRBV7-9	.	TRBJ2-1	.	CASSPPGGTSARNEQFF	TGTGCCAGCAGCCCCCCCGGCGGGACCTCGGCGCGTAATGAGCAGTTCTTC
TRBV4-1	.	TRBJ1-1	few	CASSQEPTGFLNTEAFF	TGCGCCAGCAGCCAAGAACCTACTGGTTTCTTGAACACTGAAGCTTTCTTT
TRBV4-1	.	TRBJ1-5	many	CASSQDTFGNQPQHF	TGCGCCAGCAGCCAAGATACGTTCGGCAATCAGCCCCAGCATTTT
TRBV4-3	.	TRBJ2-7	.	CASSQEDIVGPYEQYF	TGCGCCAGCAGCCAAGAAGACATAGTTGGCCCCTACGAGCAGTACTTC
TRBV19	.	TRBJ1-1	few	CASSIHNSGDTEAFF	TGTGCCAGTAGTATACATAACAGTGGAGACACTGAAGCTTTCTTT
TRBV6-5	TRBD2	TRBJ2-7	.	CASSYSRLAEYEQYF	TGTGCCAGCAGTTATTCCCGACTAGCGGAATACGAGCAGTACTTC
TRBV9	.	TRBJ2-7	.	CASSVAGGSNPYGEQYF	TGTGCCAGCAGCGTAGCGGGGGGCAGTAACCCCTACGGCGAGCAGTACTTC
TRBV12-3/TRBV12-4	TRBD1	TRBJ1-6	.	CASSLTGHSGSPLHF	TGTGCCAGCAGTCTGACAGGGCATAGCGGGTCACCCCTCCACTTT
TRBV3-1	.	TRBJ1-2	few	CASSQGAPGRRIYGYTF	TGTGCCAGCAGCCAAGGAGCACCGGGACGGCGAATCTATGGCTACACCTTC
TRBV6-2/TRBV6-3	.	TRBJ1-1	.	CASGTTGNTEAFF	TGTGCCAGCGGCACTACCGGGAACACTGAAGCTTTCTTT
TRBV3-1	.	TRBJ1-2	.	CASSQSEILDGYTF	TGTGCCAGCAGCCAATCTGAAATTCTGGATGGCTACACCTTC
TRBV10-3	TRBD2	TRBJ2-5	.	CATGTSGGAEETQYF	TGTGCCACCGGGACTAGCGGGGGGGCCGAGGAGACCCAGTACTTC
TRBV5-3	TRBD1	TRBJ1-2	.	CASSLGQNLNYGYTF	TGTGCCAGCAGCTTGGGACAGAACCTTAACTATGGCTACACCTTC
TRBV28	TRBD1	TRBJ2-7	few	CASSSINRGRIYEQYF	TGTGCCAGCAGTTCAATTAACAGGGGGCGCATCTACGAGCAGTACTTC
TRBV29-1	.	TRBJ1-3	.	CSADSDKTYGNTIYF	TGCAGCGCTGACTCCGACAAGACCTATGGAAACACCATATATTTT
TRBV28	TRBD2	TRBJ2-3	few	CASSLEREGTDTQYF	TGTGCCAGCAGTTTGGAGCGGGAGGGCACAGATACGCAGTATTTT
TRBV4-3	.	TRBJ1-2	.	CASSQSANYGYTF	TGCGCCAGCAGCCAATCAGCAAACTATGGCTACACCTTC
TRBV27	TRBD1	TRBJ2-3	.	CASRQGISTDTQYF	TGTGCCAGCAGACAGGGGATCAGCACAGATACGCAGTATTTT
TRBV2	TRBD1	TRBJ2-3	many	CASNTGEFITDTQYF	TGTGCCAGCAATACAGGGGAATTCATCACAGATACGCAGTATTTT
TRBV4-3	.	TRBJ2-1	.	CASSQAGRAGDEQFF	TGCGCCAGCAGCCAAGCGGGCAGGGCTGGCGATGAGCAGTTCTTC
TRBV7-9	TRBD2	TRBJ2-1	.	CASSPRLALYNEQFF	TGTGCCAGCAGCCCAAGACTAGCGCTCTACAATGAGCAGTTCTTC
TRBV29-1	.	TRBJ1-5	many	CSVEVGGNQPQHF	TGCAGCGTTGAAGTTGGCGGGAATCAGCCCCAGCATTTT
TRBV9	TRBD1	TRBJ2-7	.	CASSTGQGTVYEQYF	TGTGCCAGCAGCACCGGACAGGGGACAGTGTACGAGCAGTACTTC
TRBV9	.	TRBJ2-7	many	CASSLPPGSEQYF	TGTGCCAGCAGCCTTCCACCAGGGTCCGAGCAGTACTTC
TRBV20-1	.	TRBJ2-3	.	CSAREGGNHPDLVQDTQYF	TGCAGTGCTAGAGAAGGGGGGAATCACCCAGACCTCGTGCAAGATACGCAGTATTTT
TRBV14	.	TRBJ2-2	many	CASSQVAAAGELFF	TGTGCCAGCAGCCAAGTGGCAGCGGCCGGGGAGCTGTTTTTT
TRBV23-1	.	TRBJ2-1	many	CASRPGPTISYNEQFF	TGCGCCAGCAGACCGGGACCTACAATCTCCTACAATGAGCAGTTCTTC